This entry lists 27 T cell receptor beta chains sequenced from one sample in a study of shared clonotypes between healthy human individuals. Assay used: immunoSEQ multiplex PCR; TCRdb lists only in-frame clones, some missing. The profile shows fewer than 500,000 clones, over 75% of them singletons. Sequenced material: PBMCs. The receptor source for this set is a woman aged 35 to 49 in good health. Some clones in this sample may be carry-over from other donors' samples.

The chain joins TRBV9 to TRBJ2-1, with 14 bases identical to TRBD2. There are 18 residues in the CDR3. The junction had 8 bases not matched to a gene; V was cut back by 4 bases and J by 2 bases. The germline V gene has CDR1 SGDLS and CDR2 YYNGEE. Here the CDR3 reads CASSMTSGRAHPYNEQFF. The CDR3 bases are TGTGCCAGCAGCATGACTAGCGGGAGGGCGCACCCCTACAATGAGCAGTTCTTC.

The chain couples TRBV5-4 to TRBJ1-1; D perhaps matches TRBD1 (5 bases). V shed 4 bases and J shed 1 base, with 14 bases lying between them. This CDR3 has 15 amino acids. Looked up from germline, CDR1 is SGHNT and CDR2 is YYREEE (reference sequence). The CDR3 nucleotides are TGTGCCAGCAGCCCTCGGACGGGACCGAACACTGAAGCTTTCTTT. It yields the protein CASSPRTGPNTEAFF.

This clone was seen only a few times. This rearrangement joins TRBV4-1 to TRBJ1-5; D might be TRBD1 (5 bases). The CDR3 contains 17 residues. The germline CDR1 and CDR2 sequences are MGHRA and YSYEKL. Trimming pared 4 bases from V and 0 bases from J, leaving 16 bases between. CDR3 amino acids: CASSLAGTAYSNQPQHF. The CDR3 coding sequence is TGCGCCAGCAGCCTAGCCGGGACGGCCTATAGCAATCAGCCCCAGCATTTT.

CDR3 sequence: CASSSGSTDTQYF. The CDR3 nucleotides read TGTGCCAGCTCGAGCGGGAGCACAGATACGCAGTATTTT. This rearrangement joins TRBV7-8 to TRBJ2-3; tentative D call: TRBD2 (6 bases). The CDR3 is made up of 13 amino acids. Germline V CDR1 and CDR2: SGHVS, FQNEAQ. Trimming removed 8 bases from V and 0 bases from J, with 9 bases in between.

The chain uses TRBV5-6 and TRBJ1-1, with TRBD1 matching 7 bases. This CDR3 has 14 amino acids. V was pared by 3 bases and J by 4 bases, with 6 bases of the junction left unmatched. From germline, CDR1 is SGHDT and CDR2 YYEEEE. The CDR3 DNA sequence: TGTGCCAGCAGCTCGAGCCGACAGGGCACTGAAGCTTTCTTT. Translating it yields CASSSSRQGTEAFF.

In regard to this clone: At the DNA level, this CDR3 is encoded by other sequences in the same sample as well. The CDR3 bases are TGTGCCAGCAGTGATTCGACAGGGTCCGGGGAGCTGTTTTTT. It encodes CASSDSTGSGELFF. The rearrangement uses TRBV6-4 and TRBJ2-2; 7 nucleotides align to TRBD1. With V trimmed by 3 bases and J by 6 bases, 4 bases remained unmatched. From germline, CDR1 is MRHNA and CDR2 SNTAGT. The CDR3 length is 14 residues.

The CDR3: CASSLDRGRAFF. The CDR3, as DNA: TGTGCCAGCAGCTTAGATCGGGGTAGAGCTTTCTTT. The genes are TRBV7-2 and TRBJ1-1, with unresolved D. With 1 base removed from V and 10 bases from J, the gap between germline ends came to 10 bases. Germline lookup yields CDR1 SGHTA and CDR2 FQGNSA. The CDR3 is made up of 12 amino acids. The variable domain in full, with the rest retrieved from reference TRBV7-2 and TRBJ1-1, is GAGVSQSPSNKVTEKGKDVELRCDPISGHTALYWYRQSLGQGLEFLIYFQGNSAPDKSGLPSDRFSAERTGGSVSTLTIQRTQQEDSAVYLCASSLDRGRAFFGQGTRLTVV.

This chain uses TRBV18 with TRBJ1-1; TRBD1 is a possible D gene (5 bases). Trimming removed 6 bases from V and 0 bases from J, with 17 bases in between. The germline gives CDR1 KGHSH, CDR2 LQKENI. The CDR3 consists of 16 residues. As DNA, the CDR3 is TGTGCCAGCTCTCCGGGACTGGGGGGGTTGAACACTGAAGCTTTCTTT. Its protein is CASSPGLGGLNTEAFF. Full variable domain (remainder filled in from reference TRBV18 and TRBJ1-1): NAGVMQNPRHLVRRRGQEARLRCSPMKGHSHVYWYRQLPEEGLKFMVYLQKENIIDESGMPKERFSAEFPKEGPSILRIQQVVRGDSAAYFCASSPGLGGLNTEAFFGQGTRLTVV.

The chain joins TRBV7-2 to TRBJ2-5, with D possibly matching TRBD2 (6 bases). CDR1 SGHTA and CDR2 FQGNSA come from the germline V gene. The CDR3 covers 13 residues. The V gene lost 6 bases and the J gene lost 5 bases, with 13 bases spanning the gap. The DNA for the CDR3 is TGTGCCAGCAGGCGGGGAACCGGGGAGACCCAGTACTTC. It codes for CASRRGTGETQYF.

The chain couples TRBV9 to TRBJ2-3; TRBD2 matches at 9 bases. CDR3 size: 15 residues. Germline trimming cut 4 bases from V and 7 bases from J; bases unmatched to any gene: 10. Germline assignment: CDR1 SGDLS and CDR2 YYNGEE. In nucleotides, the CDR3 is TGTGCCAGCAGCCAAGCCGGGACTAGCCCGAATACGCAGTATTTT. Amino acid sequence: CASSQAGTSPNTQYF.

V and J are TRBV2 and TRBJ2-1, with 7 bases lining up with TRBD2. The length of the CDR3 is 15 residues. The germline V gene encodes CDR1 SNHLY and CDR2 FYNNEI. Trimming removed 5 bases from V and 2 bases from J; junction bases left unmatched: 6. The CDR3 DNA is TGTGCCAGCAGTTTGGGCGGGAGTGCCTACAATGAGCAGTTCTTC. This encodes CASSLGGSAYNEQFF.

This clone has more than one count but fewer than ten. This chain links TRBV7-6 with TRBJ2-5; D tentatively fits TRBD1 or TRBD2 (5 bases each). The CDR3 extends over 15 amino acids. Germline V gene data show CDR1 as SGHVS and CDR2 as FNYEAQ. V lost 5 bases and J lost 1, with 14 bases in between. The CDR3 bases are TGTGCCAGCAGCCAAAGCCGGGACGGCCAAGAGACCCAGTACTTC. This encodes CASSQSRDGQETQYF. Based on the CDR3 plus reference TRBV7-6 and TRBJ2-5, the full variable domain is GAGVSQSPRYKVTKRGQDVALRCDPISGHVSLYWYRQALGQGPEFLTYFNYEAQQDKSGLPNDRFSAERPEGSISTLTIQRTEQRDSAMYRCASSQSRDGQETQYFGPGTRLLVL.

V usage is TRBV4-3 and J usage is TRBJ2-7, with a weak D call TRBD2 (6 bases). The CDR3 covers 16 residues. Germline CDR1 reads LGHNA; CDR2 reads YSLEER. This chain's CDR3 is CAGSQGLSGLRAEQYF. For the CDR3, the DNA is TGCGCTGGCAGCCAGGGATTATCGGGACTCCGGGCCGAGCAGTACTTC.

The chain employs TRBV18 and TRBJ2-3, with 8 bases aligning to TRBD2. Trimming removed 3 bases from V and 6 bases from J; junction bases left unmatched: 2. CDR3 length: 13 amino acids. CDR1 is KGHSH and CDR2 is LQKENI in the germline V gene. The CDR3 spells CASSPREGDTQYF. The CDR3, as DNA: TGTGCCAGCTCACCCCGGGAGGGGGATACGCAGTATTTT.

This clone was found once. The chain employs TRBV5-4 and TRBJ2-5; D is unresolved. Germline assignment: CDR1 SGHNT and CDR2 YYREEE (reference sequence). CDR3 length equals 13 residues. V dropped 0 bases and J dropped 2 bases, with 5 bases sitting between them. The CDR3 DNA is TGTGCCAGCAGCTTGGCTGCACAAGAGACCCAGTACTTC. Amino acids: CASSLAAQETQYF.

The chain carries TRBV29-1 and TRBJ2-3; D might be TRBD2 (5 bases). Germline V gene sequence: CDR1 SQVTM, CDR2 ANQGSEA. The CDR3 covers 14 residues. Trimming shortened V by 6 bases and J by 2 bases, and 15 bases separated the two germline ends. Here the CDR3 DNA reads TGCAGCGTCGGGGTGGGAGCTTACACAGATACGCAGTATTTT. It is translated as CSVGVGAYTDTQYF.

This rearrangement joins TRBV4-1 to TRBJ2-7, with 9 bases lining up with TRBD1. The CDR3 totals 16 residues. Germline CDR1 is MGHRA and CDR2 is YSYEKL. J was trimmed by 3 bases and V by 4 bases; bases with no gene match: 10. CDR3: CASSPLEGTGFYEQYF. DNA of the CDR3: TGCGCCAGCAGCCCCTTGGAAGGGACAGGGTTCTACGAGCAGTACTTC.

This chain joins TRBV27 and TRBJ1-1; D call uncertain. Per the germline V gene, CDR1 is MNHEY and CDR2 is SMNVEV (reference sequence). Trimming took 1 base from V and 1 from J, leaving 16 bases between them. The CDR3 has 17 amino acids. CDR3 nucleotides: TGTGCCAGCAGTTTATACTTCGAGATCGGGCAGAACACTGAAGCTTTCTTT. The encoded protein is CASSLYFEIGQNTEAFF.

CDR3 in amino acids: CASSPLAGGGLEEQFF. For the CDR3, the DNA is TGTGCCAGCAGCCCCTTAGCGGGAGGAGGTTTGGAAGAGCAGTTCTTC. J is TRBJ2-1 and V is TRBV7-8; 10 bases line up with TRBD2. This CDR3 is built from 16 residues. Germline CDR1 and CDR2: SGHVS and FQNEAQ. V lost 5 bases and J lost 10; bases outside the gene matches: 14.

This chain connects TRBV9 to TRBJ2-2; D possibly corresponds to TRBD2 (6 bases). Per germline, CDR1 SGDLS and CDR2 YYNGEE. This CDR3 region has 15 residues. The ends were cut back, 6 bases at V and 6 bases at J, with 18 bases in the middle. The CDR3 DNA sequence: TGTGCCAGCACCAGGAGGGAAGTTTTGGCCGGGGAGCTGTTTTTT. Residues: CASTRREVLAGELFF. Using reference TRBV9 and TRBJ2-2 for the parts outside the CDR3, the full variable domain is DSGVTQTPKHLITATGQRVTLRCSPRSGDLSVYWYQQSLDQGLQFLIQYYNGEERAKGNILERFSAQQFPDLHSELNLSSLELGDSALYFCASTRREVLAGELFFGEGSRLTVL.

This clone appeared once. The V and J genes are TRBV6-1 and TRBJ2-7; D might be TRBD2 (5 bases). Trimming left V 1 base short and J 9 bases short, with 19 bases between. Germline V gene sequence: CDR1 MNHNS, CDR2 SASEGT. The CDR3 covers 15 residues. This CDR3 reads CASSEVGGTTSTQYF. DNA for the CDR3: TGTGCCAGCAGTGAAGTTGGAGGCACAACCTCGACGCAGTACTTC.

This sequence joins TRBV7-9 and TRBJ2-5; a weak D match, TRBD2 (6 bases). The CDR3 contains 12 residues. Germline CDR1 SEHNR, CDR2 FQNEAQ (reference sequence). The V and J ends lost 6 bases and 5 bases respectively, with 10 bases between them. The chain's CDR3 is CASSHGGETQYF. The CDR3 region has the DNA TGTGCCAGCAGTCATGGGGGGGAGACCCAGTACTTC. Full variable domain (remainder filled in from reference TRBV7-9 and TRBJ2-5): DTGVSQNPRHKITKRGQNVTFRCDPISEHNRLYWYRQTLGQGPEFLTYFQNEAQLEKSRLLSDRFSAERPKGSFSTLEIQRTEQGDSAMYLCASSHGGETQYFGPGTRLLVL.

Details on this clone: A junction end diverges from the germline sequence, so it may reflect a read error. CDR3 amino acids: CASSLGLAGGGDTQYF. For the CDR3, the DNA is TGTGCTAGCAGCCTTGGACTAGCGGGAGGGGGAGATACGCAGTATTTT. The chain couples TRBV7-7 to TRBJ2-3; the match to TRBD2 covers 15 bases. Per the germline V gene, CDR1 is SSHAT and CDR2 is FNYEAQ (reference sequence). The CDR3 has 16 amino acids.

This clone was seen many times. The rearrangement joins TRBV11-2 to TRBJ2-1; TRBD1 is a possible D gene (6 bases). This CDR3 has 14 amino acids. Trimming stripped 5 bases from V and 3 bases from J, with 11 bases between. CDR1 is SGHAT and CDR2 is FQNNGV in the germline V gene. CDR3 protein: CASSLMDSYNEQFF. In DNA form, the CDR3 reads TGTGCCAGCAGCCTCATGGACAGCTACAATGAGCAGTTCTTC.

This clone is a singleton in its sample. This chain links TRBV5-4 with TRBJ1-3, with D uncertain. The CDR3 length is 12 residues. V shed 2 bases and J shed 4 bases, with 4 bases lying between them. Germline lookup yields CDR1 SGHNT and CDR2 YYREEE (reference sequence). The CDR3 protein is CASSFEGNTIYF. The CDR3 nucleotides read TGTGCCAGCAGCTTCGAAGGAAACACCATATATTTT.

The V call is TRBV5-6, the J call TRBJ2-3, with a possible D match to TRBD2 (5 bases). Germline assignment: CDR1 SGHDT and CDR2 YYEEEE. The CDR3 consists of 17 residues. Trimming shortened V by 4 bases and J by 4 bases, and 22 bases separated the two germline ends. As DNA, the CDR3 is TGTGCCAGCAGCACCTCAGCAGAGGGCTGGAGACCAGATACGCAGTATTTT. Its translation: CASSTSAEGWRPDTQYF.

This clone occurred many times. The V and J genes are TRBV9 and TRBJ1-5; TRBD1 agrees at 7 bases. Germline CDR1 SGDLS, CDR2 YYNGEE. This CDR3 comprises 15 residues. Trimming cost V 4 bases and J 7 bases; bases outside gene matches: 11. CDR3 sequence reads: CASSLQGRSGQPQHF. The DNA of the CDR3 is TGTGCCAGCAGCCTACAGGGGCGTTCGGGGCAGCCCCAGCATTTT.